The 7 T cell receptor beta chains reported below all come from one sample, sequenced in a study of cytotoxic CD8 clonotypes in ibrutinib-treated CLL (dated by TCRdb to 2020 to 2022). The intended sense of this specimen's time point label: roughly 25 months on ibrutinib. Library preparation was by the immunoSEQ multiplex PCR assay. Sourced from immuneACCESS, this table was stored by TCRdb with only in-frame sequences that have V and J called. A share of the clones is absent; for the studies checked, an unresolved V gene accounts for under half, and the remainder has no known explanation. The sample records 70,000 to 80,000 clones, approximately 87% of which are singletons. The leading ten clones occupy more than 30% of the sample. Sample: PBMCs, taken after 24 months of ibrutinib treatment. Receptors were obtained from a human donor with chronic lymphocytic leukemia.

This chain uses TRBV27 with TRBJ2-1; TRBD2 aligns across 10 bases. The V and J ends lost 5 bases and 7 bases, in that order; junction bases with no gene match: 11. CDR3 size: 16 residues. Looked up from germline, CDR1 is MNHEY and CDR2 is SMNVEV (reference sequence). The CDR3 loop reads CASSPRRAGGRNEQFF. CDR3 coding DNA: TGTGCCAGCAGTCCAAGGAGAGCGGGAGGGAGAAATGAGCAGTTCTTC.

This sequence joins TRBV6-1 and TRBJ2-2, with 11 bases aligning to TRBD1. J lost 6 bases, V lost 5 bases, and 5 bases had no gene match. Germline V gene lookup returns CDR1 MNHNS and CDR2 SASEGT. This CDR3 is 15 amino acids long. CDR3 DNA sequence: TGTGCCAGCAGTTGGACAGGGGGCTTCCCCGGGGAGCTGTTTTTT. It yields the protein CASSWTGGFPGELFF.

In its sample, this clone was seen a few times. The same CDR3 arises from other DNA sequences in this sample as well. V usage is TRBV6-5 and J usage is TRBJ2-5; D call uncertain. Trimming removed 2 bases from V and 5 bases from J, with 3 bases in between. Germline V gene sequence: CDR1 MNHEY, CDR2 SVGAGI. There are 11 residues in the CDR3. CDR3 sequence (DNA): TGTGCCAGCAGTTACGGGGAGACCCAGTACTTC. Protein sequence: CASSYGETQYF.

V is TRBV18 and J is TRBJ2-2; the D is unclear. V lost 2 bases to trimming and J lost 0 bases, with 7 bases between them. This CDR3 spans 15 amino acids. CDR1 and CDR2 (germline): KGHSH, LQKENI. The DNA of the CDR3 is TGTGCCAGCTCACCATACAGCGCGAACACCGGGGAGCTGTTTTTT. Protein: CASSPYSANTGELFF. Looking up the rest from reference TRBV18 and TRBJ2-2 gives the full variable domain: NAGVMQNPRHLVRRRGQEARLRCSPMKGHSHVYWYRQLPEEGLKFMVYLQKENIIDESGMPKERFSAEFPKEGPSILRIQQVVRGDSAAYFCASSPYSANTGELFFGEGSRLTVL.

The sample holds one count of this clone. This sequence joins TRBV7-9 and TRBJ1-4, with unresolved D. This CDR3 contains 10 residues. The germline V gene encodes CDR1 SEHNR and CDR2 FQNEAQ (reference sequence). V lost 4 bases, J lost 8 bases, and 2 bases lay in between. The CDR3 sequence is CASSSEKLFF. The CDR3 nucleotides are TGTGCCAGCAGCTCAGAAAAACTGTTTTTT.

The rearrangement links TRBV5-6 to TRBJ2-7; D remains ambiguous. The germline gives CDR1 SGHDT, CDR2 YYEEEE. This CDR3 region has 15 residues. The V end was cut by 3 bases, the J end by 0 bases, with 13 bases between. DNA of the CDR3: TGTGCCAGCAGCTACGTGTTAGCCAACTCCTACGAGCAGTACTTC. Encoded protein: CASSYVLANSYEQYF.

This rearrangement joins TRBV5-4 to TRBJ1-3, with 8 bases lining up with TRBD1. Trimming removed 4 bases from V and 2 bases from J; junction bases left unmatched: 11. The CDR3 is 17 residues long. Germline values: CDR1 SGHNT, CDR2 YYREEE (reference sequence). CDR3 in amino acids: CASSPGWTGQTGNTIYF. The CDR3 bases are TGTGCCAGCAGCCCGGGGTGGACAGGGCAAACTGGAAACACCATATATTTT.